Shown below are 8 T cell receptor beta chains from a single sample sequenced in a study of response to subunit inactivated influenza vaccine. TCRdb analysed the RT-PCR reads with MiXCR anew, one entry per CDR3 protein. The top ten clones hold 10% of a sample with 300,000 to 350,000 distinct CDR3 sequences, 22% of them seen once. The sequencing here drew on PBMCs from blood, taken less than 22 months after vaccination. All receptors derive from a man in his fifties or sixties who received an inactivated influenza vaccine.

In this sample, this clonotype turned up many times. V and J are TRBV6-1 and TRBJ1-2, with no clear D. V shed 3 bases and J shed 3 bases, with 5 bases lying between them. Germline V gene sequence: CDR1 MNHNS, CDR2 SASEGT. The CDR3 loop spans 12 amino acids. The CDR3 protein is CASSDSYYGYTF. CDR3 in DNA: TGTGCCAGCAGTGACAGTTACTATGGCTACACCTTC.

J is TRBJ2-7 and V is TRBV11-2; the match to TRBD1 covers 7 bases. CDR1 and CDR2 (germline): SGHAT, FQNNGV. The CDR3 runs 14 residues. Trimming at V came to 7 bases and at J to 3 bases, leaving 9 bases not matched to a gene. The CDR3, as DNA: TGTGCCAGCAACGACCTACAGGGGAACTACGAGCAGTACTTC. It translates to CASNDLQGNYEQYF.

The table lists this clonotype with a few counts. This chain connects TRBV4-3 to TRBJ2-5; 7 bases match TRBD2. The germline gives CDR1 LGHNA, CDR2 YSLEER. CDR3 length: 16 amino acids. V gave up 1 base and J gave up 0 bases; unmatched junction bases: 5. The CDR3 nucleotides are TGCGCCAGCAGCCAAGCGTGGCGGGAGCACCAAGAGACCCAGTACTTC. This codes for CASSQAWREHQETQYF.

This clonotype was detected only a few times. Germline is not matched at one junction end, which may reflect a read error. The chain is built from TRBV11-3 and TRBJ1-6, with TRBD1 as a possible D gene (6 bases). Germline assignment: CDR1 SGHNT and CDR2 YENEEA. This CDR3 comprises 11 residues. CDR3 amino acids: CASSLYRARSF. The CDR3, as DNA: TGTGCCAGCAGCTTATACAGGGCCAGGAGTTTT.

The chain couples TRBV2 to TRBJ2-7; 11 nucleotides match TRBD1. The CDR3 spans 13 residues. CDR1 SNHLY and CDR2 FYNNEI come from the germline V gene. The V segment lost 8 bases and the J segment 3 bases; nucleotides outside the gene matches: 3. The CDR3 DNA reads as TGTGCCAGCCTTGGGACAGGGGGCTACGAGCAGTACTTC. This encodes CASLGTGGYEQYF.

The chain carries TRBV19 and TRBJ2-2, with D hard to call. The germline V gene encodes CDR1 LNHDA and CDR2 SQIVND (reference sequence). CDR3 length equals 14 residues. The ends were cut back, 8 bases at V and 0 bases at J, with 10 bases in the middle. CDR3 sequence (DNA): TGTGCCAGTGAGGCCAGCGCGAACACCGGGGAGCTGTTTTTT. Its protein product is CASEASANTGELFF.

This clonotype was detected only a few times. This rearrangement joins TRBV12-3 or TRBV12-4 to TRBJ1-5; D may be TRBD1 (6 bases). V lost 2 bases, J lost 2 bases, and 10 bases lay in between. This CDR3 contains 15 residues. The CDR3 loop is CASSLTGNGNQPQHF. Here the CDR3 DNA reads TGTGCCAGCAGTTTAACAGGGAATGGCAATCAGCCCCAGCATTTT.

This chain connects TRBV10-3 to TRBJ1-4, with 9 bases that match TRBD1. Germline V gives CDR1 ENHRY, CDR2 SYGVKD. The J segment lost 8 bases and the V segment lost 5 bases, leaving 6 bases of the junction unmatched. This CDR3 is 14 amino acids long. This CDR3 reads CAISNRGQGEKLFF. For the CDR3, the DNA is TGTGCCATCAGTAACAGGGGGCAGGGGGAAAAACTGTTTTTT.